The T cell receptor (beta chain) under discussion was sequenced for a study of blood T cells in healthy people across ages. Study results and caveats: Strong correlation existed between TCR beta diversity and naive T cell percentage.

With a J-beta primer mix and a sample-barcoded 5' primer, a second PCR ran roughly 7 to 11 cycles. From each sample, at least 2.5 million paired-end reads containing CDR3 were obtained. TCRdb used MiXCR to reprocess the 5' RACE reads, holding one entry per CDR3 protein. In the table there are around 1.5 million distinct CDR3 sequences, 55% to 75% of which are singletons. Regarding this clonotype: The antigen is undetermined.

The CDR3 runs 16 residues. V was pared by 4 bases and J by 2 bases, with 10 bases of the junction left unmatched. Germline CDR1 KGHSH, CDR2 LQKENI. V is TRBV18 and J is TRBJ2-7; 8 nucleotides line up with TRBD1. This TCR was recovered from a man aged 18 to 29 in good health. The source material was blood. This CDR3 is CASSRPTGQDTYEQYF. CDR3 bases: TGTGCCAGCTCACGGCCAACGGGACAGGATACCTACGAGCAGTACTTC.